A selection of T cell receptor beta chains follows, all from one sample in a study of T cell responses to AZD1222 COVID-19 vaccine. The method was immunoSEQ multiplex PCR; TCRdb's version includes in-frame clones alone and lacks a portion of them. The sample has 80,000 or so clones, about 89% seen once. The sequencing used peripheral blood, collected on day 0 of MenACWY control vaccination. The source is an adult in good health. CDR3s include the opening cysteine and the closing phenylalanine or tryptophan. The D gene is left open where the match is weak.

j_call	d_call	v_call	cdr3_nt	cdr3_aa
TRBJ1-3	.	TRBV6-2/TRBV6-3	TGTGCCAGCAGTTACTCGAGTGGGGCTGGAAACACCATATATTTT	CASSYSSGAGNTIYF
TRBJ2-7	.	TRBV13	TGTGCCAGCAGCTTAGGCCTCACTAGGGACTACGAGCAGTACTTC	CASSLGLTRDYEQYF
TRBJ2-2	.	TRBV5-8	TGTGCCAGCAGCCTGCAGGGGGGCACCGGGGAGCTGTTTTTT	CASSLQGGTGELFF
TRBJ1-4	.	TRBV20-1	TGCAGTGCTAGTGGGGTCGGGGATGAAAAACTGTTTTTT	CSASGVGDEKLFF
TRBJ1-1	TRBD1	TRBV12-3/TRBV12-4	TGTGCCAGCACCAGACAGGGGAGGGCTTTCTTT	CASTRQGRAFF
TRBJ1-2	.	TRBV28	TGTGCCAGCAGTTTCCGGGGCTACACCTTC	CASSFRGYTF
TRBJ2-3	.	TRBV7-2	TGTGCCAGCAGCTTAGCTCTGACTCCGACAGATACGCAGTATTTT	CASSLALTPTDTQYF
TRBJ2-1	TRBD2	TRBV7-6	TGTGCCAGCAGTAGTGTTTTAGCGGGAGGGACAAATGAGCAGTTCTTC	CASSSVLAGGTNEQFF
TRBJ1-1	.	TRBV2	TGTGCCAGCAGTATATTAGGGTATTCCACTGAAGCTTTCTTT	CASSILGYSTEAFF
TRBJ2-1	TRBD2	TRBV9	TGTGCCAGCAGCGTACCCCCAACCAAGGAAATAGCGGGATTACGCTCCTACAATGAGCAGTTCTTC	CASSVPPTKEIAGLRSYNEQFF
TRBJ1-4	TRBD1	TRBV7-2	TGTGCCAGCAGCCCCTCTCACAGGGGTACACTGTTTTTT	CASSPSHRGTLFF
TRBJ1-1	.	TRBV5-4	TGTGCCAGCACCCTTAGGAGGGGAGGGGGCACTGAAGCTTTCTTT	CASTLRRGGGTEAFF
TRBJ2-2	.	TRBV2	TGTGCCAGCAGACGGACAGACACCGGGGAGCTGTTTTTT	CASRRTDTGELFF
TRBJ1-1	TRBD1	TRBV11-2	TGTGCCAGCAGAACCTCGGGACAGGCGACTGAAGCTTTCTTT	CASRTSGQATEAFF